Listed here are 30 T cell receptor beta chains from one sample, sequenced in a study of T cell responses to AZD1222 COVID-19 vaccine. TCRdb's table, derived via immunoSEQ multiplex PCR, lists solely in-frame clones and lacks some. The sample carries 83,000 or so clones, around nine tenths recorded once. The sequencing used peripheral blood, collected 28 days after the second AZD1222 dose. The receptor set was obtained from an adult who received the AZD1222 COVID-19 vaccine.

The chain couples TRBV18 to TRBJ1-1; the D is unclear. The CDR3 length is 12 residues. Per germline, CDR1 KGHSH and CDR2 LQKENI. Trimming left V 7 bases short and J 3 bases short, with 9 bases between. As DNA, the CDR3 is TGTGCCAGCTTCAGTCGGTACACTGAAGCTTTCTTT. It is translated as CASFSRYTEAFF. Supplemented by reference TRBV18 and TRBJ1-1, the full variable domain reads NAGVMQNPRHLVRRRGQEARLRCSPMKGHSHVYWYRQLPEEGLKFMVYLQKENIIDESGMPKERFSAEFPKEGPSILRIQQVVRGDSAAYFCASFSRYTEAFFGQGTRLTVV.

On this clone: Other nucleotide sequences in the sample specify the same CDR3. This chain links TRBV6-2 or TRBV6-3 with TRBJ2-7, with D possibly TRBD2 on 6 matching bases. V gave up 3 bases and J gave up 3 bases, with 9 bases separating them. CDR1 and CDR2 (germline): MNHEY, SVGEGT. The CDR3 consists of 13 residues. Here the CDR3 DNA reads TGTGCCAGCAGTTATCTGGGAGGCTACGAGCAGTACTTC. Encoded protein: CASSYLGGYEQYF.

This rearrangement joins TRBV19 to TRBJ1-2, with 10 bases lining up with TRBD1. The CDR3 has 14 residues. V was clipped by 5 bases and J by 4 bases; unmatched bases: 4. The germline V gene encodes CDR1 LNHDA and CDR2 SQIVND (reference sequence). CDR3 loop: CASSEGTGVYGYTF. The CDR3 DNA reads as TGTGCCAGTAGTGAAGGGACAGGGGTCTATGGCTACACCTTC.

As for this clone: The junction shows a germline mismatch at one end, possibly a read error. The J gene is TRBJ2-1, the V gene TRBV12-3 or TRBV12-4; D gene uncertain. The CDR3 runs to 12 residues. CDR3 loop: CASTANFNQQFF. The CDR3 DNA sequence: TGTGCCAGCACGGCTAATTTCAATCAGCAGTTCTTC.

The chain carries TRBV19 and TRBJ2-5; 8 positions agree with TRBD1. Germline CDR1 LNHDA, CDR2 SQIVND (reference sequence). The CDR3 extends over 16 amino acids. After removal of 4 bases from V and 4 bases from J, the junction contained 11 bases not matched to a gene. The DNA of the CDR3 is TGTGCCAGTAGTAGCCCATCCGGGACAGGACGAGAGACCCAGTACTTC. Its protein product is CASSSPSGTGRETQYF.

The chain has TRBV12-5 and TRBJ2-7; the match to TRBD1 covers 8 bases. The CDR3 is 15 amino acids. Germline CDR1 is LGHNT and CDR2 is FRNRAP. V was pared by 6 bases and J by 3 bases, with 10 bases of the junction left unmatched. The CDR3 DNA reads as TGTGCTAGTGGGAACGGGACAGGTTGGGACTACGAGCAGTACTTC. It translates to CASGNGTGWDYEQYF. The whole variable domain, remainder taken from reference TRBV12-5 and TRBJ2-7, is DARVTQTPRHKVTEMGQEVTMRCQPILGHNTVFWYRQTMMQGLELLAYFRNRAPLDDSGMPKDRFSAEMPDATLATLKIQPSEPRDSAVYFCASGNGTGWDYEQYFGPGTRLTVT.

This clone was recorded once. V usage is TRBV7-6 and J usage is TRBJ2-1; 10 nucleotides match TRBD2. The CDR3 has 16 residues. V lost 5 bases, J lost 9 bases, and 13 bases stayed unmatched. Per the germline V gene, CDR1 is SGHVS and CDR2 is FNYEAQ. CDR3 region: CASSQRTSGRTAEQFF. The CDR3 coding sequence is TGTGCCAGCAGCCAAAGGACTAGCGGAAGGACCGCTGAGCAGTTCTTC.

The chain couples TRBV2 to TRBJ1-2; 11 positions match TRBD1. This CDR3 comprises 13 residues. Losses at the gene ends were 7 bases for V and 5 bases for J; bases not matched to a gene: 3. CDR1 is SNHLY and CDR2 is FYNNEI in the germline V gene. In DNA, the CDR3 is TGTGCCAGCACCTGGGACAGGGGGTATGGCTACACCTTC. Its translation: CASTWDRGYGYTF.

The chain joins TRBV25-1 to TRBJ2-7; D is perhaps TRBD1 (6 bases). The CDR3 is made up of 15 amino acids. V was clipped by 0 bases and J by 4 bases, with 13 bases between them. Germline values: CDR1 MGHDK, CDR2 SYGVNS. CDR3 region: CASSEYVGRGYEQYF. The DNA for the CDR3 is TGTGCCAGCAGTGAATACGTAGGCAGGGGATACGAGCAGTACTTC.

The gene calls are TRBV14 and TRBJ2-4; 11 nucleotides line up with TRBD1. The germline V gene encodes CDR1 SGHDN and CDR2 FVKESK. The CDR3 is made up of 15 amino acids. Unmatched junction bases numbered 3, after V lost 1 base and J lost 7 bases. The CDR3 loop is CASSQAGTGGNIQYF. CDR3 DNA: TGTGCCAGCAGCCAAGCCGGGACAGGGGGGAACATTCAGTACTTC.

The chain joins TRBV4-2 to TRBJ2-7, with D perhaps given as TRBD1 or TRBD2 (5 bases each). The CDR3 spans 15 residues. V lost 1 base to trimming and J lost 5 bases, with 15 bases between them. Germline V gives CDR1 LGHNA, CDR2 YNFKEQ. The CDR3 reads CASSQGDQLGNEQYF. DNA for the CDR3: TGTGCCAGCAGCCAAGGGGACCAGTTGGGGAACGAGCAGTACTTC.

This clone is medium-sized within its sample. This chain joins TRBV27 and TRBJ1-5; perhaps TRBD1 as D (5 bases). CDR1 is MNHEY, CDR2 SMNVEV, per germline (reference sequence). V was trimmed by 8 bases and J by 1 base, leaving 9 bases between them. This CDR3 comprises 13 residues. The DNA of the CDR3 is TGTGCCAGCGGGGGGAGCAGCAATCAGCCCCAGCATTTT. Its protein is CASGGSSNQPQHF.

This rearrangement joins TRBV13 to TRBJ2-7; 7 nucleotides match TRBD2. CDR1 is PRHDT and CDR2 is FYEKMQ in the germline V gene (reference sequence). The length of the CDR3 is 11 residues. The V segment lost 8 bases and the J segment 5 bases; nucleotides outside the gene matches: 3. CDR3 DNA sequence: TGTGCCAGCCGCGGGAGCAACGAGCAGTACTTC. Encoded protein: CASRGSNEQYF.

V gene TRBV27 combines with J gene TRBJ2-1, with 13 bases identical to TRBD2. Per germline, CDR1 MNHEY and CDR2 SMNVEV (reference sequence). The CDR3 spans 14 residues. Unmatched junction bases numbered 4, after V lost 6 bases and J lost 8 bases. The CDR3 nucleotides are TGTGCCAGCAGCAGGACTAGCGGGAGCTATGAGCAGTTCTTC. This codes for CASSRTSGSYEQFF.

The J gene is TRBJ2-7, the V gene TRBV7-8; 9 bases map to TRBD2. The CDR3 sequence is 16 residues long. Germline values: CDR1 SGHVS, CDR2 FQNEAQ. The junction had 5 bases not matched to a gene; V was cut back by 0 bases and J by 2 bases. The CDR3 DNA follows: TGTGCCAGCAGCTTAGCGCAGGCTAGCGGGACCTACGAGCAGTACTTC. Translated: CASSLAQASGTYEQYF. Full variable domain (rest looked up from reference TRBV7-8 and TRBJ2-7): GAGVSQSPRYKVAKRGQDVALRCDPISGHVSLFWYQQALGQGPEFLTYFQNEAQLDKSGLPSDRFFAERPEGSVSTLKIQRTQQEDSAVYLCASSLAQASGTYEQYFGPGTRLTVT.

The rearrangement links TRBV7-9 to TRBJ2-1; 8 positions agree with TRBD2. V trimming: 8 bases; J trimming: 2 bases; junction bases outside the gene matches: 5. The CDR3 length is 14 residues. CDR1 is SEHNR, CDR2 FQNEAQ, per germline (reference sequence). CDR3 protein: CASVTSGAYNEQFF. DNA for the CDR3: TGTGCCAGCGTAACTAGCGGAGCCTACAATGAGCAGTTCTTC. The whole variable domain, filled in from reference TRBV7-9 and TRBJ2-1, reads DTGVSQNPRHKITKRGQNVTFRCDPISEHNRLYWYRQTLGQGPEFLTYFQNEAQLEKSRLLSDRFSAERPKGSFSTLEIQRTEQGDSAMYLCASVTSGAYNEQFFGPGTRLTVL.

The gene calls are TRBV7-9 and TRBJ1-1; TRBD1 is a possible D gene (6 bases). The CDR3 has 15 residues. The V gene's germline CDR1 is SEHNR and CDR2 FQNEAQ (reference sequence). V lost 0 bases to trimming and J lost 0 bases, with 8 bases between them. In nucleotides, the CDR3 is TGTGCCAGCAGCTTAGCGGACAGAATGAACACTGAAGCTTTCTTT. It is translated as CASSLADRMNTEAFF.

The V gene is TRBV29-1, the J gene TRBJ1-1; D not certain. CDR1 SQVTM and CDR2 ANQGSEA come from the germline V gene. This CDR3 is 11 amino acids long. V lost 5 bases to trimming and J lost 5 bases, with 9 bases between them. DNA for the CDR3: TGCAGCGTTACCGGACGGACTGAAGCTTTCTTT. Encoded protein: CSVTGRTEAFF.

The chain uses TRBV12-3 or TRBV12-4 and TRBJ1-6; D unclear. V dropped 6 bases and J dropped 10 bases, with 13 bases sitting between them. The CDR3 is 13 amino acids. This CDR3 is CASSLDRESPLHF. In DNA form, the CDR3 reads TGTGCCAGCAGCTTGGATCGTGAGTCACCCCTCCACTTT.

This clone came up once. The chain combines TRBV12-3 or TRBV12-4 with TRBJ1-2; D may be TRBD1 (5 bases). The CDR3 extends over 12 amino acids. V lost 1 base to trimming and J lost 5 bases, with 5 bases between them. In DNA, the CDR3 is TGTGCCAGCAGTTTAGAGGGGTATGGCTACACCTTC. This codes for CASSLEGYGYTF.

The chain employs TRBV11-2 and TRBJ2-7; 13 positions agree with TRBD2. The germline gives CDR1 SGHAT, CDR2 FQNNGV. This CDR3 contains 15 residues. V lost 0 bases, J lost 6 bases, and 2 bases stayed unmatched. CDR3 DNA sequence: TGTGCCAGCAGCTTAGAAGGGACTAGCGGGACCGAGCAGTACTTC. This translates into CASSLEGTSGTEQYF.

The V and J genes are TRBV29-1 and TRBJ1-1; D call uncertain. CDR1 is SQVTM, CDR2 ANQGSEA, per germline. This CDR3 region has 12 residues. Deletions cut 6 bases from V and 1 base from J, with 9 bases between. CDR3 protein: CSVVRENTEAFF. The DNA of the CDR3 is TGCAGCGTGGTAAGGGAGAACACTGAAGCTTTCTTT.

The CDR3: CASSLATGTNTEAFF. The CDR3 region has the DNA TGTGCCAGCAGCTTAGCGACGGGCACGAACACTGAAGCTTTCTTT. The chain is built from TRBV7-2 and TRBJ1-1; D gene uncertain. The CDR3 has 15 amino acids. The germline V gene has CDR1 SGHTA and CDR2 FQGNSA. V lost 0 bases to trimming and J lost 1 base, with 9 bases between them.

This clone turned up a few times. The chain combines TRBV4-1 with TRBJ1-6, with a possible D match to TRBD1 (6 bases). Trimming shortened V by 3 bases and J by 6 bases, and 9 bases separated the two germline ends. Germline V gene sequence: CDR1 MGHRA, CDR2 YSYEKL. This CDR3 has 14 amino acids. As DNA, the CDR3 is TGCGCCAGCAGCCAGGACAGTCTTAATTCACCCCTCCACTTT. Translating it yields CASSQDSLNSPLHF.

The chain is built from TRBV9 and TRBJ1-1; weak D call: TRBD1 (6 bases). CDR3 length: 13 residues. The germline V gene encodes CDR1 SGDLS and CDR2 YYNGEE. V shed 4 bases and J shed 1 base, with 8 bases lying between them. For the CDR3, the DNA is TGTGCCAGCAGCTTCAGGGGGAACACTGAAGCTTTCTTT. Translated: CASSFRGNTEAFF. The variable domain in full, completed from reference TRBV9 and TRBJ1-1, reads DSGVTQTPKHLITATGQRVTLRCSPRSGDLSVYWYQQSLDQGLQFLIQYYNGEERAKGNILERFSAQQFPDLHSELNLSSLELGDSALYFCASSFRGNTEAFFGQGTRLTVV.

The chain combines TRBV5-1 with TRBJ2-7; D may be TRBD2 (5 bases). Per germline, CDR1 SGHRS and CDR2 YFSETQ. The CDR3 length is 17 residues. V was pared by 0 bases and J by 0 bases, with 16 bases between. This CDR3 is CASSLDDFRDPSYEQYF. The CDR3 bases are TGCGCCAGCAGCTTGGATGATTTCCGGGATCCCTCCTACGAGCAGTACTTC.

The chain combines TRBV6-5 with TRBJ2-1; 8 bases line up with TRBD1. The CDR3 is 14 residues long. CDR1 and CDR2 from the germline V gene are MNHEY and SVGAGI. The trim removed 6 bases at V and 6 bases at J, leaving 7 bases unmatched. CDR3 residues: CASRGDRYGNEQFF. Written as DNA, the CDR3 is TGTGCCAGCAGGGGGGACAGGTATGGCAATGAGCAGTTCTTC.

V and J are TRBV7-9 and TRBJ1-1; D ambiguous. The CDR3 sequence is 13 residues long. V was shortened by 5 bases and J by 3 bases, with 10 bases between the two germline ends. From germline, CDR1 is SEHNR and CDR2 FQNEAQ (reference sequence). The CDR3 DNA sequence: TGTGCCAGCAGCAATGTCCGGGACACTGAAGCTTTCTTT. Protein: CASSNVRDTEAFF.

This clone was counted only a few times. V usage is TRBV19 and J usage is TRBJ2-1; 14 bases are shared with TRBD2. This CDR3 spans 15 amino acids. Looked up from germline, CDR1 is LNHDA and CDR2 is SQIVND (reference sequence). The V segment lost 3 bases and the J segment 9 bases; nucleotides outside the gene matches: 4. The CDR3 loop reads CASSMGLAGVGEQFF. CDR3 in DNA: TGTGCCAGTAGTATGGGACTAGCGGGAGTTGGTGAGCAGTTCTTC. Based on the CDR3 plus reference TRBV19 and TRBJ2-1, the full variable domain is DGGITQSPKYLFRKEGQNVTLSCEQNLNHDAMYWYRQDPGQGLRLIYYSQIVNDFQKGDIAEGYSVSREKKESFPLTVTSAQKNPTAFYLCASSMGLAGVGEQFFGPGTRLTVL.

The V and J genes are TRBV30 and TRBJ1-1; D gene ambiguous. The CDR3 contains 13 residues. The germline V gene has CDR1 GTSNPN and CDR2 SVGIG (reference sequence). The V end was cut by 4 bases, the J end by 1 base, with 10 bases between. CDR3 sequence reads: CAWNTNRNTEAFF. Here the CDR3 DNA reads TGTGCCTGGAACACGAACAGGAACACTGAAGCTTTCTTT.